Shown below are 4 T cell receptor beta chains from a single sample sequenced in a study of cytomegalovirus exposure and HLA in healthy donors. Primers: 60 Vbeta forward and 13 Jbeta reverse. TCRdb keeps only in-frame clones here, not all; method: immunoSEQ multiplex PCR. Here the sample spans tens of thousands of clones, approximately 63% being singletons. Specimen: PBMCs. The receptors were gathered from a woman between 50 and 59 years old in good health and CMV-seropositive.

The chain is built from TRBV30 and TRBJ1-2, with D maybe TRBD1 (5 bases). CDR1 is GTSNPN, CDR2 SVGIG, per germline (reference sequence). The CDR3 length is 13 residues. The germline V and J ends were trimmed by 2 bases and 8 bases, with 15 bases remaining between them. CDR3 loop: CAWSQPVGGGYTF. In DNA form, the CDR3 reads TGTGCCTGGAGTCAGCCTGTGGGGGGGGGCTACACCTTC.

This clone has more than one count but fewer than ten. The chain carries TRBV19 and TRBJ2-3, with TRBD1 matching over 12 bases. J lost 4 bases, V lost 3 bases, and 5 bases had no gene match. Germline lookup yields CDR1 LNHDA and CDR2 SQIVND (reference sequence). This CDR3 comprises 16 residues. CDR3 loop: CASSITGTGGPDTQYF. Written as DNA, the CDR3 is TGTGCCAGTAGTATCACCGGGACAGGGGGCCCAGATACGCAGTATTTT. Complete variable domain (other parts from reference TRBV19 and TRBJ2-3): DGGITQSPKYLFRKEGQNVTLSCEQNLNHDAMYWYRQDPGQGLRLIYYSQIVNDFQKGDIAEGYSVSREKKESFPLTVTSAQKNPTAFYLCASSITGTGGPDTQYFGPGTRLTVL.

The CDR3 DNA is TGTGCCAGCAGCCCCCCCGCCGGGACTAACTCCTACAATGAGCAGTTCTTC. Its protein is CASSPPAGTNSYNEQFF. This chain uses TRBV14 with TRBJ2-1, with 7 bases aligning to TRBD2. V gave up 4 bases and J gave up 0 bases; unmatched junction bases: 9. Germline V lookup: CDR1 SGHDN, CDR2 FVKESK. This CDR3 contains 17 residues. The entire variable domain, with the rest obtained from reference TRBV14 and TRBJ2-1, is as follows: EAGVTQFPSHSVIEKGQTVTLRCDPISGHDNLYWYRRVMGKEIKFLLHFVKESKQDESGMPNNRFLAERTGGTYSTLKVQPAELEDSGVYFCASSPPAGTNSYNEQFFGPGTRLTVL.

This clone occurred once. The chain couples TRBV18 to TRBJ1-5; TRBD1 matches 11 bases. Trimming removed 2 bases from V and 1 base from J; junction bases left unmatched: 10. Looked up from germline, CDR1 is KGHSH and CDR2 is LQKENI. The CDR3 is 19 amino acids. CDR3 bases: TGTGCCAGCTCACCAGGCTGGACAGGGGGCGAGGGCAGCAATCAGCCCCAGCATTTT. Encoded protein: CASSPGWTGGEGSNQPQHF.